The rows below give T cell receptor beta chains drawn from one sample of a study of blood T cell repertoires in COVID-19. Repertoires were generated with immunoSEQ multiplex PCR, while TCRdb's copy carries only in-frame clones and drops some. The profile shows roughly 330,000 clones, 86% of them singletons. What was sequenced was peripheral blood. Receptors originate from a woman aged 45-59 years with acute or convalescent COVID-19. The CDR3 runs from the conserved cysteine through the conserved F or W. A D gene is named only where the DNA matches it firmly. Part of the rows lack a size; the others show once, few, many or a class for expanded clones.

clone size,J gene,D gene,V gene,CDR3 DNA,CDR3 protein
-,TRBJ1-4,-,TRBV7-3,TGTGCCAGCAGCTCCTATGAAAAACTGTTTTTT,CASSSYEKLFF
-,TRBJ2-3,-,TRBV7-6,TGTGCCAGCAGCTTAGGCGGAGTCGGCCCAGATACGCAGTATTTT,CASSLGGVGPDTQYF
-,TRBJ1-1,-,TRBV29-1,TGCAGCGTTAGAACAGCCACTGAAGCTTTCTTT,CSVRTATEAFF
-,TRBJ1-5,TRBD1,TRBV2,TGTGCCAGTGCCCTTTTAGGGACAGTTAGCAATCAGCCCCAGCATTTT,CASALLGTVSNQPQHF
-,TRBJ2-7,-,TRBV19,TGTGCCAGTAGTATAAGACAGGGGGCGGCTAGCGGGGCCTACGAGCAGTACTTC,CASSIRQGAASGAYEQYF
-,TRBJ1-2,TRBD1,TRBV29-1,TGCAGCGAAGGGACAGCCTATGGCTACACCTTC,CSEGTAYGYTF
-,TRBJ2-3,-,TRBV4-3,TGCGCCAGCAGCCAACCGGGATCACCCACAGAAAGTACGCAGTATTTT,CASSQPGSPTESTQYF
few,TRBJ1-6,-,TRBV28,TGTGCCAGCAAACGCTCAGGGAAGAGCTCCTATAATTCACCCCTCCACTTT,CASKRSGKSSYNSPLHF
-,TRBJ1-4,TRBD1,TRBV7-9,TGTGCCAGCAGCCTAGGGGACAGGGGGGGAGAAAAACTGTTTTTT,CASSLGDRGGEKLFF
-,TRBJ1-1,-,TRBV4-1,TGCGCCAGCAGCCAAGACGGCAGGCCATACTACACTGAAGCTTTCTTT,CASSQDGRPYYTEAFF
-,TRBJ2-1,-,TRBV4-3,TGCGCCAGCAGACCAGCCAGGGAGGCCTACAATGAGCAGTTCTTC,CASRPAREAYNEQFF
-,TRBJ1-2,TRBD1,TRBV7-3,TGTGCCAGCAGCTCCTCCACCTTAGGGACAGCCTATGGCTACACCTTC,CASSSSTLGTAYGYTF
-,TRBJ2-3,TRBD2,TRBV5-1,TGCGCCAGCAGCTTGGGTATAGCGGGAGCTCGAGATACGCAGTATTTT,CASSLGIAGARDTQYF
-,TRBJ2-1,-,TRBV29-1,TGCAGCGTCTCTAGTTTTTATGAGCAGTTCTTC,CSVSSFYEQFF
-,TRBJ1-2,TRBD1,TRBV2,TGTGCCAGCAGGGGACAGGGGGGCTATGGCTACACCTTC,CASRGQGGYGYTF
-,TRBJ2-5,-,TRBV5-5,TGTGCCAGCAGCTTGGGTTGGACAACAGAGACCCAGTACTTC,CASSLGWTTETQYF
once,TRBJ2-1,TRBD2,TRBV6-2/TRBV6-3,TGTGCCAGCAGTCACGGACTAGCCTCCTACAATGAGCAGTTCTTC,CASSHGLASYNEQFF
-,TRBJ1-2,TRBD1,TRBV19,TGTGCCACCCGACCGGGACAGGGGGCTCCTAACTATGGCTACACCTTC,CATRPGQGAPNYGYTF
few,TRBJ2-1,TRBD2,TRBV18,TGTGCCAGCTCACCACCGCCGGGTAGCGGGAGGCGGAATGAGCAGTTCTTC,CASSPPPGSGRRNEQFF
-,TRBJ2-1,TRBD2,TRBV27,TGTGCCAGCAGTTTAAGGCGGGGGGACAATGAGCAGTTCTTC,CASSLRRGDNEQFF
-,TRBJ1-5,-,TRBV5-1,TGCGCCAGCAGCTTGACAGGGCAAATGGTTTATAGCAATCAGCCCCAGCATTTT,CASSLTGQMVYSNQPQHF
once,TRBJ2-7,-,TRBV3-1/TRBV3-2,TGTGCCAGCAGCCAAGTGGCAGGGTACGAGCAGTACTTC,CASSQVAGYEQYF
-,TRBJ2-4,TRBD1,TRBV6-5,TGTGCCAGCAGCGGACAGGGCTTAGCCAAAAACATTCAGTACTTC,CASSGQGLAKNIQYF
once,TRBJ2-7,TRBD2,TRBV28,TGTGCCAGCAGTTTAGCTACTATCTTCGCGGGAGGGAGACAATACGAGCAGTACTTC,CASSLATIFAGGRQYEQYF
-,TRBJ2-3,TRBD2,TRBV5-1,TGCGCCAGCAGCCTAGCGGGGATCACAGATACGCAGTATTTT,CASSLAGITDTQYF